This note documents a single T cell receptor (beta chain) sequence. Germline trimming cut 6 bases from V and 5 bases from J; bases unmatched to any gene: 9. Per the germline V gene, CDR1 is ENHRY and CDR2 is SYGVKD. The CDR3 loop spans 17 amino acids. The data stem from a study of blood T cell repertoires in COVID-19. Study overall: Sites in the United States, Italy and Spain provided acute and convalescent COVID-19 samples. The cDNA or gDNA used as material had been derived from T cells, B-cell-depleted T cells, or PBMCs.

Original processing notes: Quantification of nucleated cells was approximated via reference gene primer amplification. Sequencing used immunoSEQ multiplex PCR; TCRdb keeps in-frame clones, though not all of them. V and J calls and clone size come straight from that table; D and trimming were deduced from the DNA. Counted here are 650,000 to 800,000 clones, about 90% occurring once; the ten biggest clones make up approximately 0.3%. This chain uses TRBV10-3 with TRBJ2-5, with 16 bases identical to TRBD2. The sequenced sample was peripheral blood. The source of this sequence is a woman between 18 and 29 years old with acute or convalescent COVID-19. The CDR3 region is CAISSGLAGGLWETQYF. CDR3 in DNA: TGTGCCATCAGCTCGGGACTAGCGGGGGGGCTTTGGGAGACCCAGTACTTC.